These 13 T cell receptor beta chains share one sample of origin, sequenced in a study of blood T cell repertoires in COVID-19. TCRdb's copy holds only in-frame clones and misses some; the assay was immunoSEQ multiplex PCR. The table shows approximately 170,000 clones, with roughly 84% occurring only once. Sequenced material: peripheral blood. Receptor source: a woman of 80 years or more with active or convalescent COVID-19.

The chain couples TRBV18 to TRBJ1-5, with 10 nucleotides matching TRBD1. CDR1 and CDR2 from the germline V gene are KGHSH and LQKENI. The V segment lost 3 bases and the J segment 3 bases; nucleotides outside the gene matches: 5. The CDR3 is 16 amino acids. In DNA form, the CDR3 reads TGTGCCAGCTCACCCGGGACAGGGGCGCCCAATCAGCCCCAGCATTTT. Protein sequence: CASSPGTGAPNQPQHF. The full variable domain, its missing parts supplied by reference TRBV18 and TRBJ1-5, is NAGVMQNPRHLVRRRGQEARLRCSPMKGHSHVYWYRQLPEEGLKFMVYLQKENIIDESGMPKERFSAEFPKEGPSILRIQQVVRGDSAAYFCASSPGTGAPNQPQHFGDGTRLSIL.

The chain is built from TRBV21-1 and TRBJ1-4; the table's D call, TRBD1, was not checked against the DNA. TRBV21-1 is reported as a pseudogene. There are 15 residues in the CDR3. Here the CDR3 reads CASRIIRPANEKLFF. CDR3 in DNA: TGTGCCAGCAGAATAATCAGGCCGGCAAATGAAAAACTGTTTTTT.

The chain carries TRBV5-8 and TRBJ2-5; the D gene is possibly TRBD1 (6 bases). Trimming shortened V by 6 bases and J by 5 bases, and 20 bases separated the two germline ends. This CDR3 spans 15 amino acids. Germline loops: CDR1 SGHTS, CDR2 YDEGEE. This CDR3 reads CASKYPRGLVETQYF. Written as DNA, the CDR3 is TGTGCCAGCAAATACCCCAGGGGTTTGGTTGAGACCCAGTACTTC.

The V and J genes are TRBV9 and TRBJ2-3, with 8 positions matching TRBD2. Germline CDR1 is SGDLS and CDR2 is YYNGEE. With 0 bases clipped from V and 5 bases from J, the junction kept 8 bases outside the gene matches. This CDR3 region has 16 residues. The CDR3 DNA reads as TGTGCCAGCAGCGTAGACAGCGGGAGAGCTGGAGATACGCAGTATTTT. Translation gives CASSVDSGRAGDTQYF.

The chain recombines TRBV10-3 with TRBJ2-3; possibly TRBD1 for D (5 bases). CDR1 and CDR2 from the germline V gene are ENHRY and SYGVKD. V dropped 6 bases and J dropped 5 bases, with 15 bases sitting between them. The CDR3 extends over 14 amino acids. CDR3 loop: CAIRRGQAEDTQYF. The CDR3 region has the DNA TGTGCCATCAGAAGGGGCCAGGCGGAAGATACGCAGTATTTT.

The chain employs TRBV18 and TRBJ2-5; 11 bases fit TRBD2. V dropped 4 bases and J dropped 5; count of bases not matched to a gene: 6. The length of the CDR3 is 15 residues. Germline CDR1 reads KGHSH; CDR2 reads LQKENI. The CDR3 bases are TGTGCCAGCTCACTAGCGGGAGGGCCTTTCGAGACCCAGTACTTC. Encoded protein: CASSLAGGPFETQYF.

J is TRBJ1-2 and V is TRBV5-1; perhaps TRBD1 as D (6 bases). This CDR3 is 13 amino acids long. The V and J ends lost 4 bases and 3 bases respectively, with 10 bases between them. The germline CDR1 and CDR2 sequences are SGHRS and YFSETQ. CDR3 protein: CASSPRGDYGYTF. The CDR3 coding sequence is TGCGCCAGCAGCCCCAGGGGAGACTATGGCTACACCTTC.

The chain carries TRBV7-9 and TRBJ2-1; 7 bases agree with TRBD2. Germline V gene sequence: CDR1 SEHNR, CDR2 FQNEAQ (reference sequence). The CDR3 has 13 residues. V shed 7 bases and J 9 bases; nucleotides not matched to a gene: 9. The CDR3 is CASTAGTTSEQFF. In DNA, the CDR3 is TGTGCCAGCACCGCCGGGACTACGAGTGAGCAGTTCTTC.

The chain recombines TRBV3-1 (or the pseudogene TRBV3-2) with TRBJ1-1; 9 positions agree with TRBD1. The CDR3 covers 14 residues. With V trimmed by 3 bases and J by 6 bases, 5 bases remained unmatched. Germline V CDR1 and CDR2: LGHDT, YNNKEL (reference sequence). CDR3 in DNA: TGTGCCAGCAGCCAGGGACAGGGAAGTGCTGAAGCTTTCTTT. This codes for CASSQGQGSAEAFF.

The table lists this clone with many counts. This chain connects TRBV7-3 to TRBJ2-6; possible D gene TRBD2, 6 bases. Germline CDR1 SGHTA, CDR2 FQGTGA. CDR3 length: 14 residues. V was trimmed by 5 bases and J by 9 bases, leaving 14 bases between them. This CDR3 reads CASSRPEGVNVLTF. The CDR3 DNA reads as TGTGCCAGCAGCCGCCCGGAGGGAGTCAACGTCCTGACTTTC.

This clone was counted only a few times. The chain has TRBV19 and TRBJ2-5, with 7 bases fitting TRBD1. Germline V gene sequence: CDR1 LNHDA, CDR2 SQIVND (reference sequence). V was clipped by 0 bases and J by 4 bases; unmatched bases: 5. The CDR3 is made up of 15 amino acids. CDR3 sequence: CASSIDPRQGETQYF. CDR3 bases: TGTGCCAGTAGTATAGACCCTCGACAGGGAGAGACCCAGTACTTC.

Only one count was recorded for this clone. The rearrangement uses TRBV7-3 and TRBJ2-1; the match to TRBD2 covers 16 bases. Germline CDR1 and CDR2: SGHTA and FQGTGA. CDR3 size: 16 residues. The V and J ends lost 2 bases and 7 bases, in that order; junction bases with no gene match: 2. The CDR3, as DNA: TGTGCCAGCAGCTTATGGGGACTAGCGGGAGGGAATGAGCAGTTCTTC. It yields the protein CASSLWGLAGGNEQFF.

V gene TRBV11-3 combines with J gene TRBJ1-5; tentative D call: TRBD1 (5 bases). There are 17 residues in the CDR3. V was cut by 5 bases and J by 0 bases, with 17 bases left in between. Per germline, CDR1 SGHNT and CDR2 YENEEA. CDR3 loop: CASSRGLGFYSNQPQHF. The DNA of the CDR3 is TGTGCCAGCAGCCGGGGACTGGGGTTCTATAGCAATCAGCCCCAGCATTTT.